A selection of T cell receptor beta chains follows, all from one sample in a study of neurological immune-mediated disorders. TCRdb reprocessed the 5' RACE reads with MiXCR, giving one entry per CDR3 protein. The data show tens of thousands of distinct CDR3 sequences, about 3.5% seen once. Sequencing was carried out using PBMCs. The origin of the receptors is a middle-aged man with multiple sclerosis. Both conserved end residues are part of each CDR3. Each record gives: V gene, J gene, D gene, clone size, CDR3 DNA, CDR3 protein. The D gene is left open where the match is weak. Clone size is not always given. Where it is, it says once, few, many or a class for expanded clones.

TRBV5-1	TRBJ1-4	NA	many	TGCGCCAGCAGTCTCCGGGCCGAGGGAGAAAAACTGTTTTTT	CASSLRAEGEKLFF
TRBV30	TRBJ1-5	TRBD1	NA	TGTGCCTGGGGTAACAGGGGGCAACAGCCCCAGAATTTT	CAWGNRGQQPQNF
TRBV7-9	TRBJ1-2	TRBD1	many	TGTGCCAGCAGCTCGAATTACAGGGGGCGATGGTATGGCTACACCTTC	CASSSNYRGRWYGYTF
TRBV10-3	TRBJ2-7	NA	many	TGTGCCATCAGTATGTCAATAGCGTCAGACAGCTCCTACGAGCAGTACTTC	CAISMSIASDSSYEQYF
TRBV7-3	TRBJ2-2	NA	many	TGTGCCAGCAGCCCAAGGCAGGGGAGTAGCGGGGAGCTGTTTTTT	CASSPRQGSSGELFF
TRBV18	TRBJ1-2	NA	many	TGTGCCAGCTCACCTGCTCAGGGTGACTATGGCTACACCTTC	CASSPAQGDYGYTF
TRBV11-3	TRBJ1-1	NA	NA	TGTGCCAGCAGCTTAGATCGGTGGCCCGGGAGGGCCCCTGAAGCTTTCTTT	CASSLDRWPGRAPEAFF
TRBV4-2	TRBJ1-5	NA	many	TGTGCCAGCAGCCAAGCTGGGCTGAATCAGCCCCAGCATTTT	CASSQAGLNQPQHF
TRBV12-3/TRBV12-4	TRBJ2-5	NA	many	TGTGCCAGCAGTTACCCGGGTTACGAGACCCAGTACTTC	CASSYPGYETQYF
TRBV3-1	TRBJ2-1	NA	few	TGTGCCAGCAGCCGCGGACGGTACAATGAGCAGTTCTTC	CASSRGRYNEQFF